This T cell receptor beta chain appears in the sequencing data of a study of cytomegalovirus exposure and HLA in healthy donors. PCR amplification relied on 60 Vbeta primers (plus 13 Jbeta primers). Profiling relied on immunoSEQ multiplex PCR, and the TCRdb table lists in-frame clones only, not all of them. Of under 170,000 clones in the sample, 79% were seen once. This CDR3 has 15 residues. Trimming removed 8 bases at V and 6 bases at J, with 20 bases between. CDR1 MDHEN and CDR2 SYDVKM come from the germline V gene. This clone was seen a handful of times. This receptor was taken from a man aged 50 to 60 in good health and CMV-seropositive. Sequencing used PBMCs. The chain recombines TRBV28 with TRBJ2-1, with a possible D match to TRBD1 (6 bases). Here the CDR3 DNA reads TGTGCCAGCGGGGGCGGTATCGGGGCCCGCAATGAGCAGTTCTTC. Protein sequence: CASGGGIGARNEQFF.